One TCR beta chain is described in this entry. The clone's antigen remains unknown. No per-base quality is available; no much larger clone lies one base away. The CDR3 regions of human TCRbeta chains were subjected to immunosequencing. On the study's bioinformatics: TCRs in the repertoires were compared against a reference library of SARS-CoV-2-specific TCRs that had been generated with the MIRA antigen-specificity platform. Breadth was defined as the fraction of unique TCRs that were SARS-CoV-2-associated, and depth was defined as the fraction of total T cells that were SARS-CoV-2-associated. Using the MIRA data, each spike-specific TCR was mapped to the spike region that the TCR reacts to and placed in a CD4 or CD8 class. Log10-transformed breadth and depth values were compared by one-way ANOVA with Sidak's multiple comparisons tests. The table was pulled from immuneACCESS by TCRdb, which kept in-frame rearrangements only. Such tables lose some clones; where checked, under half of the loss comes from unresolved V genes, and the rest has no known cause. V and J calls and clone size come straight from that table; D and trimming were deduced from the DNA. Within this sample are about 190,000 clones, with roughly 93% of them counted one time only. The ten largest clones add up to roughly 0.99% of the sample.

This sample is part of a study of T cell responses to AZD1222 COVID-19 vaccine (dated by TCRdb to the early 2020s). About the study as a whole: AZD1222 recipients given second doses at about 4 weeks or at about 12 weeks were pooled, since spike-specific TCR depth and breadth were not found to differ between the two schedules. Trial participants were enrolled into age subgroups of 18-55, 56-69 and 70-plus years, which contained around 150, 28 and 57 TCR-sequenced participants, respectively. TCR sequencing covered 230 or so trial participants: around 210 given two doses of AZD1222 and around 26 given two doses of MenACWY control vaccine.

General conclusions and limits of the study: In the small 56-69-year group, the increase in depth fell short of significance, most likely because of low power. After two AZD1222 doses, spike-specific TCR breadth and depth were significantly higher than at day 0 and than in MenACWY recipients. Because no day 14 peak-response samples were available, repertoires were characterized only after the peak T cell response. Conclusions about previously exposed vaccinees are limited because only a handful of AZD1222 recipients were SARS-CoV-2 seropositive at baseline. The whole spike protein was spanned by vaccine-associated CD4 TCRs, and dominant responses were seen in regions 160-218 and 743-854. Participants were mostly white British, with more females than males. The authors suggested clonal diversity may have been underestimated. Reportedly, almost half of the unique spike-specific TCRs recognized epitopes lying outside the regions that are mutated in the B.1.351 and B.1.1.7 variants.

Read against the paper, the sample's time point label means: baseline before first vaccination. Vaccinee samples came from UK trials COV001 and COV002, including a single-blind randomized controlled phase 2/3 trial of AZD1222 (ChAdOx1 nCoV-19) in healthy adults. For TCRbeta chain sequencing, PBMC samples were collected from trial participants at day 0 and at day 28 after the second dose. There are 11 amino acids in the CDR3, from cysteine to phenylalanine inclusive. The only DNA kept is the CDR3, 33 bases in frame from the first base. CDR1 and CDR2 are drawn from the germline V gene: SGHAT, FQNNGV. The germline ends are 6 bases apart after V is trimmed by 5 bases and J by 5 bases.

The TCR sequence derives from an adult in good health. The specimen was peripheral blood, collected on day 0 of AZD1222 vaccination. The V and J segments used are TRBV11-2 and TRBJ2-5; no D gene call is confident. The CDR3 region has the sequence CASSPYETQYF. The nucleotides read TGTGCCAGCAGCCCATATGAGACCCAGTACTTC.